Listed below are T cell receptor beta chains from one sample, sequenced in a study of blood T cell repertoires in COVID-19. Clones were read by immunoSEQ multiplex PCR, and TCRdb kept only the in-frame ones, dropping some. Here the sample spans fewer than 250,000 clones, about four fifths being singletons. What was sequenced was peripheral blood. These receptors all come from a man between 50 and 59 years old with acute or convalescent COVID-19. The CDR3 runs from the conserved cysteine through the conserved F or W. The order of the fields is D gene, clone size, V gene, J gene, CDR3 DNA, CDR3 protein. D genes are given only for firm matches. Size values are once, few and many counts, or a class for expanded clones, and some rows have none.

d_gene: TRBD1; abundance: .; v_gene: TRBV3-1/TRBV3-2; j_gene: TRBJ1-4; CDR3nt: TGTGCCAGCAGCCAAGTTGTGACAGGGAATGAAAAACTGTTTTTT; CDR3aa: CASSQVVTGNEKLFF
d_gene: .; abundance: .; v_gene: TRBV19; j_gene: TRBJ1-1; CDR3nt: TGTGCCAGTAGTATTGAGGAAGCAGCGGTTGAAGCTTTCTTT; CDR3aa: CASSIEEAAVEAFF
d_gene: .; abundance: .; v_gene: TRBV28; j_gene: TRBJ1-2; CDR3nt: TGTGCCAGCAGTTTAGTAGTGGAGGCTAACTATGGCTACACCTTC; CDR3aa: CASSLVVEANYGYTF
d_gene: .; abundance: .; v_gene: TRBV30; j_gene: TRBJ2-6; CDR3nt: TGTGCCTGGAGTGAACTCTCTGGGGCCAACGTCCTGACTTTC; CDR3aa: CAWSELSGANVLTF
d_gene: TRBD2; abundance: .; v_gene: TRBV5-5; j_gene: TRBJ2-7; CDR3nt: TGTGCCAGCAGCTTTAGCGGGGGGGCCTGGGAGCAGTACTTC; CDR3aa: CASSFSGGAWEQYF
d_gene: .; abundance: .; v_gene: TRBV9; j_gene: TRBJ1-3; CDR3nt: TGTGCCAGCAGCGTCGTTACTGGAAACACCATATATTTT; CDR3aa: CASSVVTGNTIYF
d_gene: TRBD1; abundance: .; v_gene: TRBV10-3; j_gene: TRBJ2-4; CDR3nt: TGTGCCATCAGTGAGTCCGGGACAGGGGCCCTATGGGCCAAAAACATTCAGTACTTC; CDR3aa: CAISESGTGALWAKNIQYF
d_gene: TRBD2; abundance: .; v_gene: TRBV7-3; j_gene: TRBJ2-5; CDR3nt: TGTGCCAGCAGCTTACACGGGGGGGCACAAGAGACCCAGTACTTC; CDR3aa: CASSLHGGAQETQYF
d_gene: TRBD1; abundance: .; v_gene: TRBV9; j_gene: TRBJ2-2; CDR3nt: TGTGCCAGCAGCGAGGGACGGGACAGGGTGAACACCGGGGAGCTGTTTTTT; CDR3aa: CASSEGRDRVNTGELFF
d_gene: TRBD1; abundance: once; v_gene: TRBV29-1; j_gene: TRBJ1-1; CDR3nt: TGCAGCGTGGGGACAGGGTTGCGAACTGAAGCTTTCTTT; CDR3aa: CSVGTGLRTEAFF
d_gene: .; abundance: .; v_gene: TRBV14; j_gene: TRBJ1-1; CDR3nt: TGTGCCAGCAGCCTACAGGAGAACACTGAAGCTTTCTTT; CDR3aa: CASSLQENTEAFF
d_gene: .; abundance: .; v_gene: TRBV19; j_gene: TRBJ2-5; CDR3nt: TGTGCCAGTAGTATTTGGTTGGGGCGCCAAGAGACCCAGTACTTC; CDR3aa: CASSIWLGRQETQYF
d_gene: TRBD2; abundance: .; v_gene: TRBV5-1; j_gene: TRBJ2-1; CDR3nt: TGCGCCAGCAGCTTGCGGGCGGGAGTTGGCAATGAGCAGTTCTTC; CDR3aa: CASSLRAGVGNEQFF
d_gene: TRBD2; abundance: .; v_gene: TRBV11-2; j_gene: TRBJ2-7; CDR3nt: TGTGCCAGCAGCTTCGGACTAGCGGGCTCCTACGAGCAGTACTTC; CDR3aa: CASSFGLAGSYEQYF
d_gene: TRBD1; abundance: .; v_gene: TRBV5-6; j_gene: TRBJ1-6; CDR3nt: TGTGCCAGCAGCGCCCCGGGACAGGGTACGAATTCACCCCTCCACTTT; CDR3aa: CASSAPGQGTNSPLHF
d_gene: .; abundance: .; v_gene: TRBV10-3; j_gene: TRBJ1-2; CDR3nt: TGTGCCATCAGTGAGGTACAGGGCACGGGCTACACCTTC; CDR3aa: CAISEVQGTGYTF
d_gene: .; abundance: .; v_gene: TRBV27; j_gene: TRBJ2-3; CDR3nt: TGTGCCAGCAGTAGACTAGAGAGCACAGATACGCAGTATTTT; CDR3aa: CASSRLESTDTQYF
d_gene: TRBD1; abundance: .; v_gene: TRBV4-1; j_gene: TRBJ2-7; CDR3nt: TGCGCCAGCAGCCAAGGGCCGGGACAGGGTACCGACGAGCAGTACTTC; CDR3aa: CASSQGPGQGTDEQYF
d_gene: TRBD1; abundance: once; v_gene: TRBV27; j_gene: TRBJ2-7; CDR3nt: TGTGCCAGCAGTCCCTCGACAGGGGAACTCACCTACGAGCAGTACTTC; CDR3aa: CASSPSTGELTYEQYF
d_gene: .; abundance: .; v_gene: TRBV19; j_gene: TRBJ2-7; CDR3nt: TGTGCCAGTAGTATAGAAACAGGGTCCTCCTACGAGCAGTACTTC; CDR3aa: CASSIETGSSYEQYF
d_gene: .; abundance: .; v_gene: TRBV4-1; j_gene: TRBJ1-2; CDR3nt: TGCGCCAGCAGCCAAGCGCAGGCCTATGGCTACACCTTC; CDR3aa: CASSQAQAYGYTF
d_gene: TRBD2; abundance: .; v_gene: TRBV11-3; j_gene: TRBJ2-1; CDR3nt: TGTGCCAGCAGCCCCCCAGCGGGACCAACCTGGGAGCAGTTCTTC; CDR3aa: CASSPPAGPTWEQFF
d_gene: TRBD1; abundance: .; v_gene: TRBV20-1; j_gene: TRBJ1-4; CDR3nt: TGCAGTGCTAGTCCAGGGACAGGCCAGGAAAAACTGTTTTTT; CDR3aa: CSASPGTGQEKLFF
d_gene: TRBD1; abundance: .; v_gene: TRBV3-1/TRBV3-2; j_gene: TRBJ1-3; CDR3nt: TGTGCCAGCAGCCGTCCCGGGACAGGGAAGGACATATATTTT; CDR3aa: CASSRPGTGKDIYF
d_gene: TRBD1; abundance: .; v_gene: TRBV5-5; j_gene: TRBJ1-2; CDR3nt: TGTGCCAGCAGCTTCGGGACAGGGATCACCTATGGCTACACCTTC; CDR3aa: CASSFGTGITYGYTF
d_gene: TRBD1; abundance: once; v_gene: TRBV9; j_gene: TRBJ2-2; CDR3nt: TGTGCCAGCAGCGAGACAGGGGGGAACACCGGGGAGCTGTTTTTT; CDR3aa: CASSETGGNTGELFF
d_gene: .; abundance: .; v_gene: TRBV13; j_gene: TRBJ2-7; CDR3nt: TGTGCCAGCAGCTTTGCCGGGATTGGTCCTTCCTACGAGCAGTACTTC; CDR3aa: CASSFAGIGPSYEQYF
d_gene: .; abundance: .; v_gene: TRBV30; j_gene: TRBJ2-7; CDR3nt: TGTGCCTGGAGTGTTCAGGTCGACGCCGAGCAGTACTTC; CDR3aa: CAWSVQVDAEQYF
d_gene: .; abundance: .; v_gene: TRBV2; j_gene: TRBJ1-3; CDR3nt: TGTGCCAGCAGTCCCACTTCTGGAAACACCATATATTTT; CDR3aa: CASSPTSGNTIYF
d_gene: TRBD1; abundance: once; v_gene: TRBV7-2; j_gene: TRBJ1-4; CDR3nt: TGTGCCAGCAGTTTGGGGTCCCGGGACAGGGGCGAAAAACTGTTTTTT; CDR3aa: CASSLGSRDRGEKLFF
d_gene: TRBD2; abundance: .; v_gene: TRBV5-1; j_gene: TRBJ2-7; CDR3nt: TGCGCCAGCAGCTTACTAGCGGACGAGCAGTACTTC; CDR3aa: CASSLLADEQYF
d_gene: TRBD2; abundance: .; v_gene: TRBV10-1; j_gene: TRBJ2-3; CDR3nt: TGCGCCAGCAGTGCATCGGCGGGAGGGTTCACAGATACGCAGTATTTT; CDR3aa: CASSASAGGFTDTQYF
d_gene: TRBD1; abundance: .; v_gene: TRBV19; j_gene: TRBJ2-7; CDR3nt: TGTGCCGCAGCAGGGGGCGGCGGGCCCTACGAGCAGTACTTC; CDR3aa: CAAAGGGGPYEQYF
d_gene: TRBD2; abundance: .; v_gene: TRBV7-3; j_gene: TRBJ2-1; CDR3nt: TGTGCCAGCAGCTCTCCGAACAGGACTAGCGGGGCGCCCCGTTCCCTCTACAATGAGCAGTTCTTC; CDR3aa: CASSSPNRTSGAPRSLYNEQFF
d_gene: .; abundance: .; v_gene: TRBV6-2/TRBV6-3; j_gene: TRBJ2-6; CDR3nt: TGTGCCAGCAGCTCCTCCGCCAGGGGGGCAATCTCTGGGGCCAACGTCCTGACTTTC; CDR3aa: CASSSSARGAISGANVLTF
d_gene: TRBD1; abundance: .; v_gene: TRBV5-8; j_gene: TRBJ1-1; CDR3nt: TGTGCCAGCAGTTTCGAACAGGGGACTGAAGCTTTCTTT; CDR3aa: CASSFEQGTEAFF